This T cell receptor (beta chain) was obtained from a study of CD8 T cells in ankylosing spondylitis (dated by TCRdb to about 2017). Looking at the study overall: T cell receptor beta repertoires were profiled in healthy donors and ankylosing spondylitis patients so that disease-linked TCR variants could be found. In total, the full study cohort was made up of 100 to 140 healthy donors and approximately 27 ankylosing spondylitis patients. Peripheral blood samples were taken, and synovial fluid was additionally collected from ankylosing spondylitis patients. Overall study outcomes, separate from this receptor: Significant enrichment of the disease-linked clones was reported in matched synovial fluid samples from ankylosing spondylitis patients. Blood from ankylosing spondylitis patients appeared to be characterized by a TCR beta motif composed of several highly homologous amino acid variants. Some motif variants were previously reported in synovial fluid and blood of reactive arthritis patients, suggesting common disease-initiation mechanisms. A CD8+ phenotype was shown by the disease-linked clones, which were found at relatively low frequencies in peripheral blood.

Worth noting for this clonotype: This receptor's antigen is unknown. Base quality data are lacking; no much larger clone is found one base away.

Trimming removed 1 base from V and 5 bases from J, leaving 10 bases between the germline ends. According to the germline V gene, CDR1 reads SGHRS and CDR2 reads YFSETQ. The CDR3 numbers 14 residues from cysteine through phenylalanine. CDR3 DNA only is kept here, 42 bases in frame from base 1. Sequencing was performed on an Illumina HiSeq 2500. TCR beta libraries were prepared by quantitative 5'-RACE with molecular barcodes. The paper's processing steps were these. To identify disease-linked TCR variants, a new computational method was used, one built on a probabilistic model of VDJ rearrangement. The raw public reads went through TCRdb reprocessing: fastp at Q25, MiXCR clone calling, in-frame beta chains kept. Rows with one shared CDR3 protein collapse into an entry with the most common genes and DNA. TCRdb, not the authors, supplied the V and J calls. For this sample the table gives roughly 700,000 distinct CDR3 sequences, of which 15% to 20% were detected only once. Around 19% of the sample is held by the ten biggest clonotypes.

Specimen: blood, either unsorted or a sorted T cell fraction (not recorded which). This receptor was obtained from a male donor with ankylosing spondylitis. The chain joins TRBV5-1 to TRBJ2-1; the D gene is not confidently resolved. CDR3 reads: CASSLTVNDNEQFF. The DNA sequence reads TGCGCCAGCAGCTTGACAGTAAATGACAATGAGCAGTTCTTC.